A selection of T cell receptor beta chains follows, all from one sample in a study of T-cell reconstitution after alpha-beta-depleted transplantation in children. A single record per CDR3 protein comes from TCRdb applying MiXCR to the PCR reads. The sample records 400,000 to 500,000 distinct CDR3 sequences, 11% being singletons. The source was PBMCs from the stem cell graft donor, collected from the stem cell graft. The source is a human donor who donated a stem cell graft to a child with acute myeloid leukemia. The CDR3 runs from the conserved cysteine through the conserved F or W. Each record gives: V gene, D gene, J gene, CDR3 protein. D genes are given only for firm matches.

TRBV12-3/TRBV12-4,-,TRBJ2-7,CASSSRGEQYF
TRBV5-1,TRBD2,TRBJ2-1,CASSFYSGTSNNEQFF
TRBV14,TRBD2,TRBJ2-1,CASSQDLRASGYNEQFF
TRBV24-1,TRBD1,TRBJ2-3,CATSDASDRADTQYF
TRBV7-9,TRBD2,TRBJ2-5,CASREWTSGETQYF
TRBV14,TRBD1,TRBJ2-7,CASSRRQGRDEQYF
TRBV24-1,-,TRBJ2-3,CATSDGRDRYTDTQYF
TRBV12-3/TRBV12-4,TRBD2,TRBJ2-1,CASKTDSGRFNEQFF
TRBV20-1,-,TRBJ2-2,CSARDRGRDTGELFF
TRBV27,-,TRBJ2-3,CASSSRGVGLDTQYF
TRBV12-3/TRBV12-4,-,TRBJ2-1,CASSLQSSSYNEQFF
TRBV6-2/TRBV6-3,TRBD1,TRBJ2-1,CASRDGTGANEQFF
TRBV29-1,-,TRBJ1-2,CSGRANYGYTF
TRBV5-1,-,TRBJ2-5,CASSIGGRETQYF
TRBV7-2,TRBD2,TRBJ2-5,CASSLVPSGSIRTQYF
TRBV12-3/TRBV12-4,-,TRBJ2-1,CASRVGHEQFF
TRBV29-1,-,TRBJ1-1,CSVAGAADTEAFF
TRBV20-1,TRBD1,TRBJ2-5,CSASGFRGGLETQYF
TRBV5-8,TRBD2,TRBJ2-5,CASSRTSGGGQETQYF
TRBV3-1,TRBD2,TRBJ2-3,CASSQALARDTQYF
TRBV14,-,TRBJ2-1,CASSQGVFQKNEQFF
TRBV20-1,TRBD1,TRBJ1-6,CSARETGPGNSPLHF
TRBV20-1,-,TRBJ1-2,CSASPTGVYGYTF
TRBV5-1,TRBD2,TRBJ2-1,CASSLAGGTSYNEQFF
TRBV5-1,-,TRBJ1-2,CASSLGPWDYGYTF
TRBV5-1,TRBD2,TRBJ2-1,CASSLALAGVEQFF
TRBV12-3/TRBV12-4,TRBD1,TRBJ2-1,CASSLWARGHEQFF
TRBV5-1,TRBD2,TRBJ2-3,CASSSGLVPSTDTQYF
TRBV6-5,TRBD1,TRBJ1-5,CASSSGTAVNQPQHF
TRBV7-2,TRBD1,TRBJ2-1,CASSLNRGRIYEQFF
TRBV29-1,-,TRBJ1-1,CSVKGLNTEAFF
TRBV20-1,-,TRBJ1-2,CSARRAGFNYGYTF
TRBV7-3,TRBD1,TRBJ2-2,CASSSQGAGVTGELFF
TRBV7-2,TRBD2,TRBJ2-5,CASSFQGLAAQETQYF
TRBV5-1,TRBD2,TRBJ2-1,CASSWTGTSGTGEQFF
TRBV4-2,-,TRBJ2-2,CASSQNPQGSGELFF
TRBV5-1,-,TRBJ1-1,CASSLGGFAEAFF
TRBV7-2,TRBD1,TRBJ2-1,CASSPFRTGGSEQFF
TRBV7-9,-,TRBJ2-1,CASSLEYREQFF
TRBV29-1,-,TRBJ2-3,CSVTGLTSTDTQYF
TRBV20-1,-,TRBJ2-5,CSAVQETQYF
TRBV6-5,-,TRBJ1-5,CASSYHWRSGSHQPQHF
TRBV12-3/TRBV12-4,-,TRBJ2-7,CASSFLGISRHEQYF
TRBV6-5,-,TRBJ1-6,CASSYRSSYNSPLHF
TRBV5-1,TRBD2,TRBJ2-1,CASSLTSGAYNEQFF
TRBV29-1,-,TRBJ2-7,CSGAVQGGSYEQYF
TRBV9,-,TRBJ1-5,CASSVGGTKNQPQHF
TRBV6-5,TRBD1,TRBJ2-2,CASRSQGANTGELFF
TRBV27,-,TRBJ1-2,CASSLSPSTGNINYGYTF
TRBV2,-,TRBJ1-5,CASSNDGYSNQPQHF